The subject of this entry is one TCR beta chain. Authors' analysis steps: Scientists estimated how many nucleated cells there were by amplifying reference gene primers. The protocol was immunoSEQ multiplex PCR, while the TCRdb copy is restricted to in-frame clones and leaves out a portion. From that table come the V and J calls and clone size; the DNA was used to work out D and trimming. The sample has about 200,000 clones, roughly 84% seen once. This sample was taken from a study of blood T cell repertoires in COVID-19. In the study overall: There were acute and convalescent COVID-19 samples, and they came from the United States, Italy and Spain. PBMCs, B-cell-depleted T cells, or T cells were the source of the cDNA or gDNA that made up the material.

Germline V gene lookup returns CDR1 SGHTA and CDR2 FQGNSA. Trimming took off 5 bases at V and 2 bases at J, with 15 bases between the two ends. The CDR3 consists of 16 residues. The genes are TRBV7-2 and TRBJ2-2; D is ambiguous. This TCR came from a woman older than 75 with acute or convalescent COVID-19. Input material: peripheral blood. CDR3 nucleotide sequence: TGTGCCAGCAGCCCAGGCCCCATACGAAACACCGGGGAGCTGTTTTTT. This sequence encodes CASSPGPIRNTGELFF.